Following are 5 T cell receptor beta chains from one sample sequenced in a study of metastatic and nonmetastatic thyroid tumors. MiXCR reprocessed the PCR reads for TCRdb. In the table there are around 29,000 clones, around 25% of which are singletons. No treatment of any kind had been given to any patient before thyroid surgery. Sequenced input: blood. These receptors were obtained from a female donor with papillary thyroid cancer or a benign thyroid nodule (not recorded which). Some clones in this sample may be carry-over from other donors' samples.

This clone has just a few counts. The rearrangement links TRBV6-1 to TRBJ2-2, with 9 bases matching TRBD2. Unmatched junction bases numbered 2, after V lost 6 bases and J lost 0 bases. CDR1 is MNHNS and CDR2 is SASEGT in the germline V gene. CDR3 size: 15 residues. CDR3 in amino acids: CASRQRGANTGELFF. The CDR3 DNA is TGTGCCAGCAGACAGCGGGGGGCGAACACCGGGGAGCTGTTTTTT.

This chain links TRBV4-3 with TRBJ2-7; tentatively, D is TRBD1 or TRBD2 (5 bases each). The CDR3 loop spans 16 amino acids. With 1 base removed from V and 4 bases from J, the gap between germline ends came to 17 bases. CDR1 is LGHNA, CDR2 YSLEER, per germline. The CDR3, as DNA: TGCGCCAGCAGCCAAGTAGTACTACGGGGCACTTACGAGCAGTACTTC. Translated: CASSQVVLRGTYEQYF.

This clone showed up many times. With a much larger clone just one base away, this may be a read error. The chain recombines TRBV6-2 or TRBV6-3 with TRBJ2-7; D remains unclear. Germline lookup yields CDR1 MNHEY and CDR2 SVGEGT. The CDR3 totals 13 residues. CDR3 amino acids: CASSPLSAYERYF. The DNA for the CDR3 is TGTGCCAGCAGTCCCCTCTCCGCCTACGAGCGGTACTTC.

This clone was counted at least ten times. Here the CDR3 reads CSARVDGAKNIQYF. The CDR3 nucleotides read TGCAGTGCTAGAGTTGACGGAGCCAAAAACATTCAGTACTTC. The V gene is TRBV20-1, the J gene TRBJ2-4; D remains unclear. This CDR3 region has 14 residues. Germline V gene data show CDR1 as DFQATT and CDR2 as SNEGSKA (reference sequence). V was cut by 1 base and J by 0 bases, with 7 bases left in between.

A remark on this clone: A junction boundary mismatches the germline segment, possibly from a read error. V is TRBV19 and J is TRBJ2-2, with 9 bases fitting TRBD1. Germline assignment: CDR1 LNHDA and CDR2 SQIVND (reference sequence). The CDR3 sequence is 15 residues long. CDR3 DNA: TGTGCCAGTAGTCTACAGGGGGCGGACAACGGGGAGATGTTTTTT. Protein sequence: CASSLQGADNGEMFF. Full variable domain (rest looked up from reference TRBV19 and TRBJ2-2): DGGITQSPKYLFRKEGQNVTLSCEQNLNHDAMYWYRQDPGQGLRLIYYSQIVNDFQKGDIAEGYSVSREKKESFPLTVTSAQKNPTAFYLCASSLQGADNGEMFFGEGSRLTVL.